The 8 T cell receptor beta chains presented below share a single source sample, sequenced in a study of T cells in Graves' hyperthyroidism and ophthalmopathy. RNA transcripts provided the source from which TCR beta CDR3 regions were amplified. TCR CDR3 regions were first amplified by RT-PCR with HTBI primers. TCRdb recomputed calls from the multiplex PCR reads with MiXCR, one row per CDR3 protein. The table shows 400,000 to 500,000 distinct CDR3 sequences, with approximately 13% occurring only once. Source material: blood. All receptors come from a woman under 30 with Graves' hyperthyroidism.

This chain uses TRBV10-3 with TRBJ2-1; D may be TRBD1 or TRBD2 (5 bases each). Germline values: CDR1 ENHRY, CDR2 SYGVKD. Trimming took off 3 bases at V and 4 bases at J, with 19 bases between the two ends. CDR3 length: 17 amino acids. CDR3 DNA sequence: TGTGCCATCAGTGATCTCTTAGGGACCTTACTATACAATGAGCAGTTCTTC. Protein: CAISDLLGTLLYNEQFF.

This clonotype turned up a few times. CDR3 nucleotide sequence: TGCGCCAGCAGCCAAGGCCAACTAGCGGCAAGGAGCGCCCAGTACTTC. Translated: CASSQGQLAARSAQYF. V usage is TRBV4-1 and J usage is TRBJ2-5; 8 nucleotides agree with TRBD2. V shed 1 base, J shed 9 bases, and the junction held 13 bases outside the gene matches. The length of the CDR3 is 16 residues. CDR1 MGHRA and CDR2 YSYEKL come from the germline V gene.

A few counts support this clonotype. This chain joins TRBV6-6 and TRBJ1-6; the D gene is possibly TRBD1 (5 bases). Between the trimmed V and J ends, which lost 0 bases and 0 bases, there was a span of 12 bases. Germline values: CDR1 MNHNY, CDR2 SVGAGI (reference sequence). The CDR3 is 18 amino acids. The CDR3 protein is CASSYSIKGSSYNSPLHF. The CDR3 DNA sequence: TGTGCCAGCAGTTACTCGATTAAGGGGAGCTCCTATAATTCACCCCTCCACTTT.

The rearrangement uses TRBV9 and TRBJ1-1; 11 nucleotides agree with TRBD1. The V gene's germline CDR1 is SGDLS and CDR2 YYNGEE. The CDR3 loop spans 13 amino acids. The V segment lost 3 bases and the J segment 7 bases; nucleotides outside the gene matches: 2. In DNA, the CDR3 is TGTGCCAGCAGCGCGGGACAGGGGGTTGAAGCTTTCTTT. The encoded protein is CASSAGQGVEAFF.

In this sample, this clonotype turned up a few times. The V call is TRBV6-1, the J call TRBJ1-1, with D perhaps matching TRBD1 (6 bases). Germline CDR1 reads MNHNS; CDR2 reads SASEGT. This CDR3 has 16 amino acids. V gave up 2 bases and J gave up 2 bases, with 15 bases separating them. The CDR3 loop reads CASSEINGQLNTEAFF. In DNA form, the CDR3 reads TGTGCCAGCAGTGAAATCAACGGACAGCTAAACACTGAAGCTTTCTTT.

This clonotype was counted ten times or more. The chain is built from TRBV12-3 or TRBV12-4 and TRBJ1-2, with TRBD1 matching over 11 bases. V gave up 6 bases and J gave up 5 bases; unmatched junction bases: 5. CDR3 length: 14 residues. CDR3: CASSLGTGGYGYTF. Written as DNA, the CDR3 is TGTGCCAGCAGCCTCGGGACAGGGGGATATGGCTACACCTTC.

This clonotype was observed many times. V gene TRBV28 combines with J gene TRBJ1-2; D is undetermined. CDR1 is MDHEN, CDR2 SYDVKM, per germline. Trimming left V 3 bases short and J 0 bases short, with 14 bases between. The CDR3 length is 16 residues. The CDR3 here is CASSFYHGGANYGYTF. The DNA for the CDR3 is TGTGCCAGCAGTTTTTATCACGGAGGTGCTAACTATGGCTACACCTTC.

The genes are TRBV4-1 and TRBJ2-7; 8 nucleotides agree with TRBD2. Looked up from germline, CDR1 is MGHRA and CDR2 is YSYEKL. The CDR3 extends over 15 amino acids. J lost 4 bases, V lost 3 bases, and 8 bases had no gene match. CDR3 sequence (DNA): TGCGCCAGCAGCCATAAAGCGGGAGTGAGTTACGAGCAGTACTTC. Protein product: CASSHKAGVSYEQYF.